The 26 T cell receptor beta chains listed next were all sequenced from one sample in a study of T cell changes during pregnancy in multiple sclerosis. Assay: immunoSEQ multiplex PCR; the TCRdb copy retains only in-frame clones and omits some. The table shows tens of thousands of clones, with nearly 90% occurring only once. Source: CD8+ T cells from peripheral blood mononuclear cells, taken in the second trimester of pregnancy. Receptors originate from a female donor with multiple sclerosis, enrolled in a pregnancy study.

The chain employs TRBV28 and TRBJ2-7; no definite D call. CDR1 MDHEN and CDR2 SYDVKM come from the germline V gene. The CDR3 has 14 amino acids. The V and J ends lost 3 bases and 0 bases respectively, with 9 bases between them. The CDR3 reads CASSFVRSSYEQYF. CDR3 nucleotide sequence: TGTGCCAGCAGTTTTGTGAGGAGCTCCTACGAGCAGTACTTC. Based on the CDR3 plus reference TRBV28 and TRBJ2-7, the full variable domain is DVKVTQSSRYLVKRTGEKVFLECVQDMDHENMFWYRQDPGLGLRLIYFSYDVKMKEKGDIPEGYSVSREKKERFSLILESASTNQTSMYLCASSFVRSSYEQYFGPGTRLTVT.

The CDR3: CASSQSMEQINYGYTF. In DNA, the CDR3 is TGTGCCAGCAGCCAATCGATGGAACAGATTAACTATGGCTACACCTTC. The chain recombines TRBV16 with TRBJ1-2, with D uncertain. CDR3 length: 16 residues. Trimming shortened V by 0 bases and J by 1 base, and 12 bases separated the two germline ends. Germline loops: CDR1 KGHSY, CDR2 FQNENV.

J is TRBJ2-1 and V is TRBV19; 8 positions agree with TRBD2. In germline, CDR1 is LNHDA, CDR2 SQIVND (reference sequence). This CDR3 region has 15 residues. V lost 3 bases and J lost 7; bases outside the gene matches: 8. In DNA form, the CDR3 reads TGTGCCAGTAGTATTTCCCTAGCGGGTTCTAATGAGCAGTTCTTC. Amino acid sequence: CASSISLAGSNEQFF.

The chain is built from TRBV5-4 and TRBJ1-2, with 7 bases fitting TRBD1. This CDR3 has 13 amino acids. The V and J ends lost 4 bases and 6 bases, in that order; junction bases with no gene match: 6. Germline-derived CDR1 and CDR2 are SGHNT and YYREEE (reference sequence). This CDR3 is CASSNEGADGYTF. In DNA form, the CDR3 reads TGTGCCAGCAGCAATGAGGGGGCGGATGGCTACACCTTC.

This chain connects TRBV28 to TRBJ1-1; D is unclear. Trimming left V 6 bases short and J 1 base short, with 18 bases between. Looked up from germline, CDR1 is MDHEN and CDR2 is SYDVKM. The length of the CDR3 is 16 residues. The CDR3 reads CASSNPAGSGNTEAFF. As DNA, the CDR3 is TGTGCCAGCAGCAACCCCGCCGGGTCTGGGAACACTGAAGCTTTCTTT.

The chain joins TRBV27 to TRBJ2-3, with D perhaps matching TRBD2 (5 bases). Germline values: CDR1 MNHEY, CDR2 SMNVEV (reference sequence). Trimming took off 2 bases at V and 6 bases at J, with 15 bases between the two ends. This CDR3 has 15 residues. In nucleotides, the CDR3 is TGTGCCAGCAGTTTAAATCTAGGAGGATTGGATACGCAGTATTTT. Its protein is CASSLNLGGLDTQYF.

The genes are TRBV9 and TRBJ2-5; tentative D call: TRBD2 (6 bases). Germline V lookup: CDR1 SGDLS, CDR2 YYNGEE. With 0 bases removed from V and 4 bases from J, the gap between germline ends came to 10 bases. The CDR3 contains 14 residues. The CDR3 region has the DNA TGTGCCAGCAGCGTAGACGGGGAGGTAGAGACCCAGTACTTC. It is translated as CASSVDGEVETQYF.

This chain connects TRBV15 to TRBJ2-3, with TRBD2 as a possible D gene (5 bases). From germline, CDR1 is LNHNV and CDR2 YYDKDF (reference sequence). There are 15 residues in the CDR3. Deletions cut 0 bases from V and 2 bases from J, with 9 bases between. The CDR3 sequence is CATSREKRFTDTQYF. The CDR3 DNA follows: TGTGCCACCAGCAGAGAAAAGCGGTTCACAGATACGCAGTATTTT.

V and J are TRBV9 and TRBJ2-7; 8 positions match TRBD2. The CDR3 consists of 15 residues. Germline CDR1 reads SGDLS; CDR2 reads YYNGEE. V lost 4 bases to trimming and J lost 0 bases; unmatched junction nucleotides: 6. The CDR3 DNA sequence: TGTGCCAGCAGCCCATTCGGGAGGGCCTCCTACGAGCAGTACTTC. Translated, it gives CASSPFGRASYEQYF.

The chain links TRBV27 to TRBJ2-7; D is undetermined. The CDR3 is 11 amino acids. Between the trimmed V and J ends, which lost 4 bases and 9 bases, there was a span of 10 bases. In germline, CDR1 is MNHEY, CDR2 SMNVEV (reference sequence). For the CDR3, the DNA is TGTGCCAGCAGTTCAGGCTTGGGGCAGTACTTC. Protein product: CASSSGLGQYF.

The rearrangement links TRBV14 to TRBJ2-3; tentative D call: TRBD2 (5 bases). The CDR3 has 16 amino acids. Germline V lookup: CDR1 SGHDN, CDR2 FVKESK. Between the trimmed V and J ends, which lost 4 bases and 2 bases, there was a span of 16 bases. The CDR3 DNA sequence: TGTGCCAGCAGCCCCGGGGTAGGGTTTCTCACAGATACGCAGTATTTT. As protein: CASSPGVGFLTDTQYF.

This chain connects TRBV30 to TRBJ1-2; D is unresolved. V gave up 0 bases and J gave up 1 base, with 15 bases separating them. The CDR3 is made up of 16 amino acids. Germline CDR1 and CDR2: GTSNPN and SVGIG (reference sequence). In nucleotides, the CDR3 is TGTGCCTGGAGTGTACGAGGTCGTAGTGATAACTATGGCTACACCTTC. Translated, it gives CAWSVRGRSDNYGYTF.

The chain couples TRBV9 to TRBJ2-1; 10 nucleotides match TRBD2. Germline V gene lookup returns CDR1 SGDLS and CDR2 YYNGEE. Losses at the gene ends were 3 bases for V and 9 bases for J; bases not matched to a gene: 12. CDR3 length: 16 amino acids. CDR3 nucleotide sequence: TGTGCCAGCAGCGCCCTTCCCAGCGGGGGGGCCATTGAGCAGTTCTTC. Translating gives CASSALPSGGAIEQFF.

V and J are TRBV25-1 and TRBJ1-1, with 7 positions matching TRBD1. This CDR3 has 15 amino acids. V trimming: 1 base; J trimming: 0 bases; junction bases outside the gene matches: 2. The germline CDR1 and CDR2 sequences are MGHDK and SYGVNS. CDR3 nucleotides: TGTGCCAGCAGTGAATGGGGGACAGTGAACACTGAAGCTTTCTTT. It translates to CASSEWGTVNTEAFF. The variable domain in full, with the rest retrieved from reference TRBV25-1 and TRBJ1-1, is EADIYQTPRYLVIGTGKKITLECSQTMGHDKMYWYQQDPGMELHLIHYSYGVNSTEKGDLSSESTVSRIRTEHFPLTLESARPSHTSQYLCASSEWGTVNTEAFFGQGTRLTVV.

In nucleotides, the CDR3 is TGTGCCTGGGCGCGGGACAGTACCTACTTGGGGAACACTGAAGCTTTCTTT. It is translated as CAWARDSTYLGNTEAFF. V usage is TRBV30 and J usage is TRBJ1-1, with 7 bases identical to TRBD1. The CDR3 runs 17 residues. The germline V gene encodes CDR1 GTSNPN and CDR2 SVGIG (reference sequence). Trimming at V came to 5 bases and at J to 1 base, leaving 16 bases not matched to a gene.

The chain joins TRBV28 to TRBJ2-6; D is ambiguous. The CDR3 spans 15 residues. The V and J ends lost 6 bases and 1 base respectively, with 10 bases between them. The germline V gene has CDR1 MDHEN and CDR2 SYDVKM. Written as DNA, the CDR3 is TGTGCCAGCAGCCTAGAGGATTCTGGGGCCAACGTCCTGACTTTC. It codes for CASSLEDSGANVLTF.

The J gene is TRBJ2-2, the V gene TRBV6-4, with D possibly TRBD2 on 6 matching bases. Trimming shortened V by 10 bases and J by 4 bases, and 16 bases separated the two germline ends. Germline loops: CDR1 MRHNA, CDR2 SNTAGT. This CDR3 contains 14 residues. The CDR3 loop reads CATRPGGATGELFF. The CDR3 nucleotides are TGTGCCACCAGGCCGGGCGGGGCCACCGGGGAGCTGTTTTTT.

This clone was found once. This sequence joins TRBV9 and TRBJ2-1; tentative D call: TRBD2 (5 bases). Trimming removed 0 bases from V and 0 bases from J, with 10 bases in between. The CDR3 runs to 16 residues. Germline V gives CDR1 SGDLS, CDR2 YYNGEE. The CDR3 bases are TGTGCCAGCAGCGTAGGTGGGGAGAGCTCCTACAATGAGCAGTTCTTC. This gives the protein CASSVGGESSYNEQFF.

This clone occurred a few times. The V and J genes are TRBV7-9 and TRBJ1-5; D is uncertain. The CDR3 spans 14 residues. The V end lost 2 bases, the J end lost 5 bases, and 10 bases lay between the germline ends. In germline, CDR1 is SEHNR, CDR2 FQNEAQ (reference sequence). The CDR3 nucleotides read TGTGCCAGCAGCTTATCCACCGGTGATCAGCCCCAGCATTTT. Translating gives CASSLSTGDQPQHF. Looking up the rest from reference TRBV7-9 and TRBJ1-5 gives the full variable domain: DTGVSQNPRHKITKRGQNVTFRCDPISEHNRLYWYRQTLGQGPEFLTYFQNEAQLEKSRLLSDRFSAERPKGSFSTLEIQRTEQGDSAMYLCASSLSTGDQPQHFGDGTRLSIL.

CDR3 DNA sequence: TGTGCCAGCGGCGGGAGTCGGTCGGATACGCAGTATTTT. Translating it yields CASGGSRSDTQYF. V usage is TRBV27 and J usage is TRBJ2-3; 7 nucleotides match TRBD2. Germline V gene sequence: CDR1 MNHEY, CDR2 SMNVEV (reference sequence). The CDR3 is 13 amino acids. The trim removed 8 bases at V and 6 bases at J, leaving 8 bases unmatched.

The gene calls are TRBV6-1 and TRBJ2-5; D is perhaps TRBD1 (6 bases). The V end was cut by 3 bases, the J end by 2 bases, with 13 bases between. Germline CDR1 reads MNHNS; CDR2 reads SASEGT. The CDR3 length is 15 residues. CDR3 sequence: CASSELQGRQETQYF. In DNA form, the CDR3 reads TGTGCCAGCAGTGAGCTACAGGGTAGACAAGAGACCCAGTACTTC.

The chain uses TRBV7-9 and TRBJ2-5, with TRBD2 identical over 8 bases. The J segment lost 5 bases and the V segment lost 7 bases, leaving 18 bases of the junction unmatched. This CDR3 has 17 residues. Germline CDR1 is SEHNR and CDR2 is FQNEAQ (reference sequence). CDR3 sequence (DNA): TGTGCCAGCACCCGATCCGGGGGGGGTCCTCTCTTGGAGACCCAGTACTTC. It codes for CASTRSGGGPLLETQYF.

This clone is a singleton in its sample. V usage is TRBV19 and J usage is TRBJ1-1; D is uncertain. The CDR3 is 13 amino acids. V was pared by 7 bases and J by 1 base, with 10 bases between. Germline V gene lookup returns CDR1 LNHDA and CDR2 SQIVND (reference sequence). CDR3 loop: CASTWYGNTEAFF. The CDR3 nucleotides are TGTGCCAGTACCTGGTACGGGAACACTGAAGCTTTCTTT.

This chain joins TRBV11-2 and TRBJ2-3; TRBD2 aligns across 11 bases. Germline CDR1 and CDR2: SGHAT and FQNNGV. V lost 3 bases, J lost 2 bases, and 4 bases stayed unmatched. CDR3 length: 16 amino acids. The CDR3 spells CASSFPSGGTTDTQYF. CDR3 in DNA: TGTGCCAGCAGCTTCCCTAGCGGGGGGACCACAGATACGCAGTATTTT.

The V and J genes are TRBV6-1 and TRBJ2-3, with a weak D call TRBD2 (6 bases). Germline V gene sequence: CDR1 MNHNS, CDR2 SASEGT. The CDR3 covers 14 residues. V was pared by 6 bases and J by 4 bases, with 14 bases between. The CDR3 DNA follows: TGTGCCAGCAGCGCGGGGTCAGGCTCAGATACGCAGTATTTT. This gives the protein CASSAGSGSDTQYF.

V and J are TRBV6-5 and TRBJ2-5; D might be TRBD1 (6 bases). The CDR3 runs 14 residues. In germline, CDR1 is MNHEY, CDR2 SVGAGI. Between the trimmed V and J ends, which lost 6 bases and 5 bases, there was a span of 16 bases. CDR3 nucleotides: TGTGCCAGCAGCCTACAGGGTATGATGGAGACCCAGTACTTC. Protein sequence: CASSLQGMMETQYF.